Below, one T cell receptor (beta chain) is given with its context. The target antigen is unknown. Several immunoSEQ plates held equal portions of the genomic DNA taken from each subset. The assay was immunoSEQ multiplex PCR, and TCRdb's table has in-frame clones only and misses some. The table records about 2.3 million clones, 93% of them present only once. Germline V CDR1 and CDR2: SNHLY, FYNNEI. Trimming shortened V by 2 bases and J by 4 bases, and 8 bases separated the two germline ends. The CDR3 runs 13 residues. The record originates from a study of shared clonotypes between healthy human individuals. General study results and limits: Clonotype sharing across donors was expected to vary with sequencing depth. Clonotypes not shared had lower generation probabilities than those common to all four donors.

The gene calls are TRBV2 and TRBJ1-1; unclear D gene. The clonotype comes from a man aged 18 to 30 in good health. Some clones in this sample may be carry-over from other donors' samples. What was sequenced was naive CD4+ T cells from PBMCs. Stated subset: CD45RA+ positively selected. The CDR3 sequence: CASSEMVPTEAFF. The CDR3 coding sequence is TGTGCCAGCAGTGAAATGGTTCCCACTGAAGCTTTCTTT.